This T cell receptor beta chain was sequenced for a study of blood T cells in healthy people across ages. CDR3 length equals 12 residues. Germline V gene lookup returns CDR1 SQVTM and CDR2 ANQGSEA. The V and J ends lost 5 bases and 7 bases, in that order; junction bases with no gene match: 1. A second PCR, run for about 7 to 11 cycles, used a sample-barcoded 5' primer plus a J-beta primer mix. MiXCR was run by TCRdb on the 5' RACE reads, yielding one entry per CDR3 protein. The data contain over a million distinct CDR3 sequences, roughly two fifths of them singletons. The table lists this clonotype with a few counts.

Sequencing input: blood. This TCR came from a woman between 18 and 29 years old in good health. This rearrangement joins TRBV29-1 to TRBJ1-6; 8 bases fit TRBD1. This CDR3 reads CSVRTGNSPLHF. The DNA of the CDR3 is TGCAGCGTTCGGACAGGGAATTCACCCCTCCACTTT. Drawing the rest from reference TRBV29-1 and TRBJ1-6, the complete variable domain is SAVISQKPSRDICQRGTSLTIQCQVDSQVTMMFWYRQQPGQSLTLIATANQGSEATYESGFVIDKFPISRPNLTFSTLTVSNMSPEDSSIYLCSVRTGNSPLHFGNGTRLTVT.